The 32 T cell receptor beta chains reported below all come from one sample, sequenced in a study of T cell responses to AZD1222 COVID-19 vaccine. Assay: immunoSEQ multiplex PCR; the TCRdb copy retains only in-frame clones and omits some. The data contain tens of thousands of clones, 70% to 90% of them singletons. Sequenced here: peripheral blood, sampled on day 0 of AZD1222 vaccination. The receptor set was obtained from an adult in good health.

The chain uses TRBV6-5 and TRBJ2-7; possibly TRBD2 for D (6 bases). V was shortened by 2 bases and J by 5 bases, with 13 bases between the two germline ends. The germline gives CDR1 MNHEY, CDR2 SVGAGI. This CDR3 has 14 residues. CDR3 bases: TGTGCCAGCAGTTACGTCGGGACTGGGAACGAGCAGTACTTC. Its translation: CASSYVGTGNEQYF.

This clone was seen only once. This chain uses TRBV29-1 with TRBJ1-5; TRBD1 might be the D (5 bases). Germline V gene data show CDR1 as SQVTM and CDR2 as ANQGSEA. Trimming took off 0 bases at V and 2 bases at J, with 17 bases between the two ends. The CDR3 covers 17 residues. CDR3 in amino acids: CSVEERGPRFGNQPQHF. CDR3 DNA sequence: TGCAGCGTTGAAGAAAGGGGACCGCGATTTGGCAATCAGCCCCAGCATTTT.

V is TRBV28 and J is TRBJ1-1; D not resolved. V lost 6 bases and J lost 0, with 2 bases in between. This CDR3 has 11 amino acids. Germline V gene lookup returns CDR1 MDHEN and CDR2 SYDVKM. The CDR3 DNA sequence: TGTGCCAGCAGACTGAACACTGAAGCTTTCTTT. It yields the protein CASRLNTEAFF. The entire variable domain, with the rest obtained from reference TRBV28 and TRBJ1-1, is as follows: DVKVTQSSRYLVKRTGEKVFLECVQDMDHENMFWYRQDPGLGLRLIYFSYDVKMKEKGDIPEGYSVSREKKERFSLILESASTNQTSMYLCASRLNTEAFFGQGTRLTVV.

This chain joins TRBV2 and TRBJ1-5, with D perhaps TRBD1 (5 bases). V was clipped by 3 bases and J by 0 bases, with 12 bases between them. The CDR3 spans 16 residues. CDR1 is SNHLY and CDR2 is FYNNEI in the germline V gene. CDR3 in amino acids: CASSESGDHSNQPQHF. The CDR3 DNA is TGTGCCAGCAGTGAGTCTGGGGACCATAGCAATCAGCCCCAGCATTTT.

This chain joins TRBV5-4 and TRBJ2-7; D possibly corresponds to TRBD1 (5 bases). CDR1 is SGHNT, CDR2 YYREEE, per germline (reference sequence). CDR3 length: 13 amino acids. The V end was cut by 4 bases, the J end by 6 bases, with 14 bases between. This CDR3 reads CASSLQGSGEQYF. The CDR3 region has the DNA TGTGCCAGCAGCCTCCAGGGTTCTGGCGAGCAGTACTTC.

The chain employs TRBV18 and TRBJ2-3, with D possibly being TRBD2 (5 bases). The length of the CDR3 is 15 residues. Germline CDR1 and CDR2: KGHSH and LQKENI. The V gene lost 1 base and the J gene lost 4 bases, with 12 bases spanning the gap. This chain's CDR3 is CASSPRVAGADTQYF. Written as DNA, the CDR3 is TGTGCCAGCTCACCACGCGTGGCCGGGGCAGATACGCAGTATTTT. Full variable domain (outside the CDR3, taken from reference TRBV18 and TRBJ2-3): NAGVMQNPRHLVRRRGQEARLRCSPMKGHSHVYWYRQLPEEGLKFMVYLQKENIIDESGMPKERFSAEFPKEGPSILRIQQVVRGDSAAYFCASSPRVAGADTQYFGPGTRLTVL.

The chain uses TRBV5-6 and TRBJ1-5; D remains ambiguous. The CDR3 consists of 15 residues. The V end lost 3 bases, the J end lost 2 bases, and 12 bases lay between the germline ends. Germline CDR1 SGHDT, CDR2 YYEEEE. The CDR3 DNA sequence: TGTGCCAGCAGCTCGGGGTGGAGGGGCAATCAGCCCCAGCATTTT. Translating it yields CASSSGWRGNQPQHF.

The V call is TRBV9, the J call TRBJ2-1; no clear D gene. Germline CDR1 is SGDLS and CDR2 is YYNGEE. This CDR3 contains 16 residues. The V gene lost 0 bases and the J gene lost 7 bases, with 17 bases spanning the gap. In nucleotides, the CDR3 is TGTGCCAGCAGCGTAGCAACGTCTAGAGGTGGGAATGAGCAGTTCTTC. Translated, it gives CASSVATSRGGNEQFF.

The chain employs TRBV3-1 (or the pseudogene TRBV3-2) and TRBJ1-1; D uncertain. Germline CDR1 reads LGHDT; CDR2 reads YNNKEL (reference sequence). V was shortened by 2 bases and J by 5 bases, with 12 bases between the two germline ends. This CDR3 comprises 14 residues. The CDR3 region has the DNA TGTGCCAGCAGCCAAACGTGGGTAGGGACTGAAGCTTTCTTT. Translation: CASSQTWVGTEAFF.

This clone was detected only a few times. The chain couples TRBV24-1 to TRBJ1-2; 8 nucleotides match TRBD1. V was pared by 9 bases and J by 4 bases, with 18 bases of the junction left unmatched. Germline lookup yields CDR1 KGHDR and CDR2 SFDVKD. The CDR3 extends over 17 amino acids. The CDR3 reads CATGLWTGRTSSYGYTF. The CDR3 bases are TGTGCCACCGGACTCTGGACAGGGCGAACTTCTAGCTATGGCTACACCTTC.

This clone was counted between two and nine times. J is TRBJ1-1 and V is TRBV15; 10 nucleotides line up with TRBD1. The CDR3 is 15 residues long. The germline CDR1 and CDR2 sequences are LNHNV and YYDKDF (reference sequence). V was clipped by 3 bases and J by 5 bases; unmatched bases: 6. CDR3 sequence reads: CATSRTGGASTEAFF. CDR3 nucleotide sequence: TGTGCCACCAGCAGGACAGGGGGCGCGAGTACTGAAGCTTTCTTT.

This chain joins TRBV19 and TRBJ2-5; 11 bases are a match to TRBD2. This CDR3 has 15 residues. J gave up 5 bases and V 6 bases, and 8 bases lay outside the gene matches. Germline CDR1 and CDR2: LNHDA and SQIVND (reference sequence). CDR3 sequence reads: CASRNSGGAMETQYF. The CDR3 region has the DNA TGTGCCAGTAGGAATAGCGGGGGGGCGATGGAGACCCAGTACTTC.

This clone is categorized as medium-sized. Other DNA sequences in the sample encode the same CDR3. The rearrangement uses TRBV7-9 and TRBJ2-1; 8 nucleotides match TRBD2. The CDR3 sequence is 14 residues long. With 8 bases clipped from V and 7 bases from J, the junction kept 10 bases outside the gene matches. Germline-derived CDR1 and CDR2 are SEHNR and FQNEAQ (reference sequence). DNA of the CDR3: TGTGCCAGCCGCGGGGCGGGCGGGGGGAATGAGCAGTTCTTC. Encoded protein: CASRGAGGGNEQFF.

The V gene is TRBV7-8, the J gene TRBJ1-5, with TRBD1 as a possible D gene (5 bases). Germline values: CDR1 SGHVS, CDR2 FQNEAQ. Trimming cost V 5 bases and J 7 bases, with 18 bases left between them. The CDR3 runs 15 residues. This CDR3 reads CASSPHYDGGQPQHF. For the CDR3, the DNA is TGTGCCAGCAGCCCACACTATGATGGGGGACAGCCCCAGCATTTT.

The gene calls are TRBV7-9 and TRBJ1-1; a weak D match, TRBD1 (6 bases). This CDR3 has 17 amino acids. Germline CDR1 is SEHNR and CDR2 is FQNEAQ (reference sequence). V lost 5 bases, J lost 3 bases, and 22 bases lay in between. The CDR3, as DNA: TGTGCCAGCAGCCAATCCAAGGGGGGTTTGAGGGACACTGAAGCTTTCTTT. This encodes CASSQSKGGLRDTEAFF.

The chain joins TRBV5-1 to TRBJ1-6; 7 bases align to TRBD1. The CDR3 is made up of 14 amino acids. V was pared by 4 bases and J by 11 bases, with 9 bases of the junction left unmatched. Germline loops: CDR1 SGHRS, CDR2 YFSETQ. The CDR3 loop is CASSQQGRNAPLHF. CDR3 nucleotides: TGCGCCAGCAGCCAACAGGGGAGGAACGCACCCCTCCACTTT. Looking up the rest from reference TRBV5-1 and TRBJ1-6 gives the full variable domain: KAGVTQTPRYLIKTRGQQVTLSCSPISGHRSVSWYQQTPGQGLQFLFEYFSETQRNKGNFPGRFSGRQFSNSRSEMNVSTLELGDSALYLCASSQQGRNAPLHFGNGTRLTVT.

This clone was observed a single time. This chain links TRBV7-8 with TRBJ1-2; D is unresolved. The CDR3 spans 15 residues. The V gene's germline CDR1 is SGHVS and CDR2 FQNEAQ. The ends were cut back, 5 bases at V and 0 bases at J, with 13 bases in the middle. CDR3 DNA: TGTGCCAGCAGCAAAGAGATCGCTACTAACTATGGCTACACCTTC. It codes for CASSKEIATNYGYTF.

The sample holds one count of this clone. The chain links TRBV2 to TRBJ1-2; D ambiguous. This CDR3 is built from 14 residues. V was pared by 5 bases and J by 4 bases, with 14 bases between. Germline CDR1 is SNHLY and CDR2 is FYNNEI. The CDR3 is CASSFTDVTYGYTF. The CDR3 DNA reads as TGTGCCAGCAGTTTCACCGATGTTACCTATGGCTACACCTTC.

This clone was picked up a small number of times. This chain connects TRBV7-9 to TRBJ1-2, with D maybe TRBD1 (6 bases). V lost 5 bases and J lost 4, with 20 bases in between. Germline V CDR1 and CDR2: SEHNR, FQNEAQ (reference sequence). The CDR3 length is 16 residues. The CDR3 sequence: CASSGTSLINLYGYTF. CDR3 DNA sequence: TGTGCCAGCAGCGGGACATCTCTTATTAACCTCTATGGCTACACCTTC.

This clone is a singleton in its sample. The rearrangement joins TRBV5-6 to TRBJ1-6, with 8 bases matching TRBD1. The CDR3 extends over 15 amino acids. V lost 3 bases to trimming and J lost 7 bases; unmatched junction nucleotides: 6. Per germline, CDR1 SGHDT and CDR2 YYEEEE. The CDR3 here is CASSWRTGSNSPLHF. In DNA form, the CDR3 reads TGTGCCAGCAGCTGGAGGACAGGGAGCAATTCACCCCTCCACTTT.

The chain links TRBV28 to TRBJ1-3, with D possibly being TRBD1 (5 bases). The CDR3 runs to 17 residues. In germline, CDR1 is MDHEN, CDR2 SYDVKM. V was pared by 8 bases and J by 0 bases, with 20 bases between. The CDR3 spells CASATGGTLSSGNTIYF. In DNA, the CDR3 is TGTGCCAGCGCCACGGGCGGGACGCTAAGCTCTGGAAACACCATATATTTT.

This rearrangement joins TRBV7-9 to TRBJ2-1; 7 nucleotides align to TRBD2. The CDR3 extends over 17 amino acids. The V gene's germline CDR1 is SEHNR and CDR2 FQNEAQ (reference sequence). The junction had 14 bases not matched to a gene; V was cut back by 5 bases and J by 4 bases. Here the CDR3 DNA reads TGTGCCAGCAGCCCCCAGGTTGGCGGGAGAGGATACAATGAGCAGTTCTTC. The encoded protein is CASSPQVGGRGYNEQFF.

This chain links TRBV18 with TRBJ2-6; D perhaps matches TRBD1 (9 bases). The ends were cut back, 4 bases at V and 1 base at J, with 14 bases in the middle. The CDR3 runs to 17 residues. Germline CDR1 is KGHSH and CDR2 is LQKENI. DNA of the CDR3: TGTGCCAGCTCACTAGCGGGACAGGGATCTGGGGCCAACGTCCTGACTTTC. Protein: CASSLAGQGSGANVLTF.

The V gene is TRBV3-1 (or the pseudogene TRBV3-2), the J gene TRBJ2-1, with D uncertain. Trimming left V 3 bases short and J 2 bases short, with 14 bases between. The CDR3 length is 16 residues. Per germline, CDR1 LGHDT and CDR2 YNNKEL (reference sequence). The CDR3 DNA follows: TGTGCCAGCAGCCATTACGAGTCACTAACCTACAATGAGCAGTTCTTC. Translating it yields CASSHYESLTYNEQFF.

The chain links TRBV9 to TRBJ1-6; a possible D gene is TRBD1 (5 bases). The CDR3 covers 15 residues. Germline V gene data show CDR1 as SGDLS and CDR2 as YYNGEE. Between the trimmed V and J ends, which lost 4 bases and 1 base, there was a span of 9 bases. CDR3: CASSQGESYNSPLHF. The CDR3 bases are TGTGCCAGCAGCCAAGGGGAGTCCTATAATTCACCCCTCCACTTT.

V and J are TRBV18 and TRBJ2-1; no clear D. CDR3 size: 12 residues. V lost 3 bases to trimming and J lost 7 bases, with 7 bases between them. From germline, CDR1 is KGHSH and CDR2 LQKENI. The DNA for the CDR3 is TGTGCCAGCTCACCGTTAGGAAATGAGCAGTTCTTC. Translating it yields CASSPLGNEQFF. The full variable domain, rest sourced from reference TRBV18 and TRBJ2-1, is NAGVMQNPRHLVRRRGQEARLRCSPMKGHSHVYWYRQLPEEGLKFMVYLQKENIIDESGMPKERFSAEFPKEGPSILRIQQVVRGDSAAYFCASSPLGNEQFFGPGTRLTVL.

The chain couples TRBV29-1 to TRBJ2-3; 8 bases align to TRBD2. J gave up 3 bases and V 8 bases, and 7 bases lay outside the gene matches. CDR1 SQVTM and CDR2 ANQGSEA come from the germline V gene. The CDR3 sequence is 13 residues long. CDR3 loop: CSTGRGSTDTQYF. For the CDR3, the DNA is TGCAGCACCGGGAGGGGATCAACAGATACGCAGTATTTT.

J is TRBJ2-1 and V is TRBV5-1; D ambiguous. V lost 7 bases and J lost 7, with 21 bases in between. Germline V gene sequence: CDR1 SGHRS, CDR2 YFSETQ. The CDR3 is 15 amino acids. The CDR3 DNA reads TGCGCCAGCGCAGCCCTGACTGGTTCACTTAATGAGCAGTTCTTC. Encoded protein: CASAALTGSLNEQFF. Full variable domain (outside the CDR3, taken from reference TRBV5-1 and TRBJ2-1): KAGVTQTPRYLIKTRGQQVTLSCSPISGHRSVSWYQQTPGQGLQFLFEYFSETQRNKGNFPGRFSGRQFSNSRSEMNVSTLELGDSALYLCASAALTGSLNEQFFGPGTRLTVL.

The chain joins TRBV5-1 to TRBJ2-2, with 9 bases lining up with TRBD1. The CDR3 covers 15 residues. V was clipped by 7 bases and J by 2 bases; unmatched bases: 6. Germline values: CDR1 SGHRS, CDR2 YFSETQ. CDR3 sequence: CASWTGEVNTGELFF. CDR3 DNA: TGCGCCAGCTGGACAGGGGAGGTTAACACCGGGGAGCTGTTTTTT.

The rearrangement uses TRBV29-1 and TRBJ2-7; TRBD2 agrees at 11 bases. There are 13 residues in the CDR3. After removal of 6 bases from V and 1 base from J, the junction contained 2 bases not matched to a gene. CDR1 is SQVTM and CDR2 is ANQGSEA in the germline V gene. The CDR3 coding sequence is TGCAGCGTGACTAGCGGGGTTTCCTACGAGCAGTACTTC. Amino acids: CSVTSGVSYEQYF.

V gene TRBV24-1 combines with J gene TRBJ2-2; D call uncertain. Trimming took 1 base from V and 1 from J, leaving 6 bases between them. CDR1 and CDR2 from the germline V gene are KGHDR and SFDVKD. The CDR3 is 15 residues long. The CDR3 region is CATSDFRMNTGELFF. For the CDR3, the DNA is TGTGCCACCAGTGATTTTAGGATGAACACCGGGGAGCTGTTTTTT.

This chain uses TRBV15 with TRBJ1-5; 7 nucleotides line up with TRBD1. Germline V lookup: CDR1 LNHNV, CDR2 YYDKDF (reference sequence). The CDR3 covers 15 residues. V lost 2 bases, J lost 2 bases, and 3 bases stayed unmatched. CDR3 amino acids: CATSRSQGGNQPQHF. CDR3 DNA sequence: TGTGCCACCAGCAGAAGTCAGGGGGGCAATCAGCCCCAGCATTTT.